Below are 14 T cell receptor beta chains sequenced from a single sample in a study of T cell responses to AZD1222 COVID-19 vaccine. Sequencing was performed with immunoSEQ multiplex PCR; in TCRdb, only in-frame clones are kept and a portion is missing. The sample includes around 97,000 clones, about 87% seen only once; the top ten take 20%. Here the sequenced sample was peripheral blood, taken on day 0 of AZD1222 vaccination. These TCRs come from an adult in good health.

The rearrangement joins TRBV21-1 to TRBJ2-7. TRBV21-1 has pseudogene status. The CDR3 has 14 residues. The CDR3 DNA follows: TGTGCCAGCAGCAAACGGGGACGGCTCTACGAGCAGTACTTC. As protein: CASSKRGRLYEQYF.

J is TRBJ1-1 and V is TRBV7-6, with 7 bases that match TRBD1. This CDR3 has 15 amino acids. The V and J ends lost 5 bases and 0 bases, in that order; junction bases with no gene match: 6. Germline lookup yields CDR1 SGHVS and CDR2 FNYEAQ. This CDR3 reads CASSRPGQMNTEAFF. CDR3 in DNA: TGTGCCAGCAGCAGACCGGGACAGATGAACACTGAAGCTTTCTTT.

The chain employs TRBV4-3 and TRBJ2-7; tentative D call: TRBD2 (6 bases). Germline V lookup: CDR1 LGHNA, CDR2 YSLEER. With 0 bases removed from V and 3 bases from J, the gap between germline ends came to 12 bases. The CDR3 sequence is 15 residues long. CDR3 in DNA: TGCGCCAGCAGCCAAGAGGGCGGGGCATACTACGAGCAGTACTTC. It translates to CASSQEGGAYYEQYF.

The V call is TRBV5-1, the J call TRBJ2-2; D is unresolved. CDR3 length: 16 residues. V gave up 1 base and J gave up 0 bases, with 10 bases separating them. Germline values: CDR1 SGHRS, CDR2 YFSETQ. CDR3 in amino acids: CASSLPIYPNTGELFF. CDR3 nucleotides: TGCGCCAGCAGCTTGCCGATATATCCGAACACCGGGGAGCTGTTTTTT.

In its sample, this clone was seen a few times. This sequence joins TRBV10-2 and TRBJ2-1; 12 bases align to TRBD2. The CDR3 totals 14 residues. Germline trimming cut 7 bases from V and 6 bases from J; bases unmatched to any gene: 4. The germline gives CDR1 WSHSY, CDR2 SAAADI. The CDR3 DNA is TGCGCCAGCACCGAGACTAGCGGGAGCAATGAGCAGTTCTTC. Translated, it gives CASTETSGSNEQFF.

The J gene is TRBJ2-5, the V gene TRBV7-2; 12 bases are shared with TRBD2. V lost 5 bases to trimming and J lost 5 bases; unmatched junction nucleotides: 9. Germline values: CDR1 SGHTA, CDR2 FQGNSA. CDR3 length: 16 residues. DNA of the CDR3: TGTGCCAGCAGCCAGTATCTAGCGGGGGGGCGTGAGACCCAGTACTTC. This gives the protein CASSQYLAGGRETQYF.

The rearrangement uses TRBV6-5 and TRBJ2-1, with 9 bases aligning to TRBD2. The CDR3 totals 15 residues. Looked up from germline, CDR1 is MNHEY and CDR2 is SVGAGI. V lost 3 bases and J lost 4; bases outside the gene matches: 4. The CDR3 DNA reads TGTGCCAGCAGTTATGCTAGCGGGGCGTACAATGAGCAGTTCTTC. This gives the protein CASSYASGAYNEQFF.

The chain joins TRBV2 to TRBJ2-3; the D gene is possibly TRBD2 (6 bases). Trimming left V 0 bases short and J 2 bases short, with 18 bases between. The CDR3 extends over 18 amino acids. The germline V gene encodes CDR1 SNHLY and CDR2 FYNNEI. The CDR3 protein is CASSEALPPGASTDTQYF. In nucleotides, the CDR3 is TGTGCCAGCAGTGAAGCCCTCCCACCGGGAGCGTCCACAGATACGCAGTATTTT.

The V call is TRBV19, the J call TRBJ1-2, with a possible D match to TRBD1 (6 bases). Germline lookup yields CDR1 LNHDA and CDR2 SQIVND (reference sequence). This CDR3 is 14 amino acids long. V lost 4 bases to trimming and J lost 5 bases, with 14 bases between them. CDR3 nucleotides: TGTGCCAGTAGTACCCCAGGGGCAGGGTATGGCTACACCTTC. Its translation is CASSTPGAGYGYTF.

This chain connects TRBV12-3 or TRBV12-4 to TRBJ2-4; no clear D gene. The CDR3 contains 12 residues. Trimming cost V 1 base and J 6 bases, with 4 bases left between them. The CDR3 DNA is TGTGCCAGCAGTTTAGATCTAAACATTCAGTACTTC. This codes for CASSLDLNIQYF.

This chain joins TRBV27 and TRBJ2-3; no firm D call. This CDR3 has 19 amino acids. V lost 1 base, J lost 0 bases, and 20 bases lay in between. CDR1 is MNHEY and CDR2 is SMNVEV in the germline V gene (reference sequence). The CDR3 is CASSLYSMTAVPSTDTQYF. CDR3 bases: TGTGCCAGCAGTTTATATTCCATGACGGCGGTCCCTAGCACAGATACGCAGTATTTT.

The chain couples TRBV6-6 to TRBJ1-2; the match to TRBD1 covers 7 bases. Germline loops: CDR1 MNHNY, CDR2 SVGAGI (reference sequence). V shed 6 bases and J 6 bases; nucleotides not matched to a gene: 13. The CDR3 runs to 15 residues. The DNA for the CDR3 is TGTGCCAGCAGCCCCGCCAGACAGGGTTATAATGGCTACACCTTC. Its protein product is CASSPARQGYNGYTF.

The chain links TRBV30 to TRBJ1-3; D remains ambiguous. This CDR3 comprises 13 residues. In germline, CDR1 is GTSNPN, CDR2 SVGIG (reference sequence). The germline V and J ends were trimmed by 3 bases and 0 bases, with 6 bases remaining between them. CDR3 nucleotides: TGTGCCTGGAGCCCGAGCTCTGGAAACACCATATATTTT. Translated: CAWSPSSGNTIYF.

This rearrangement joins TRBV7-9 to TRBJ1-1, with 7 bases aligning to TRBD1. CDR3 length: 17 residues. J was trimmed by 4 bases and V by 6 bases; bases with no gene match: 17. CDR1 is SEHNR and CDR2 is FQNEAQ in the germline V gene (reference sequence). CDR3 amino acids: CASRSTGGGKGGTEAFF. The CDR3 DNA is TGTGCCAGCAGGTCCACGGGAGGGGGCAAAGGGGGCACTGAAGCTTTCTTT.